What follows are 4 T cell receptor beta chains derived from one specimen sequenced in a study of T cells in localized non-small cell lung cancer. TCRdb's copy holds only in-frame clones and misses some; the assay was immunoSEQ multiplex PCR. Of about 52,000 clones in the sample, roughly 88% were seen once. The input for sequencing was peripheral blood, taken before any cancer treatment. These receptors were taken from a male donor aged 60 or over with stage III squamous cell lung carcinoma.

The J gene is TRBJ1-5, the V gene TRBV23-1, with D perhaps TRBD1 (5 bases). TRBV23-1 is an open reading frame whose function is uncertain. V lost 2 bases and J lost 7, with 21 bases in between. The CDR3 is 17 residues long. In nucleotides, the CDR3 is TGCGCCAGCAGTCAAATCACGGGTGGGGGGTTGCGGCAGCCCCAGCATTTT. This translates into CASSQITGGGLRQPQHF.

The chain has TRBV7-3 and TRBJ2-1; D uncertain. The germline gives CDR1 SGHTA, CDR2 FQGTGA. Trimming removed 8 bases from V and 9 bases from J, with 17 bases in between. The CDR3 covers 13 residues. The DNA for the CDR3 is TGTGCCAGCTCCCAAAGGATATGGGGTGAGCAGTTCTTC. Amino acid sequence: CASSQRIWGEQFF.

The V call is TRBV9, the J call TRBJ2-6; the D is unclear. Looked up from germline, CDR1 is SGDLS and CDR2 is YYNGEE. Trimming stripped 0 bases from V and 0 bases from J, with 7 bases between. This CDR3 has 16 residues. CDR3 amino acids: CASSVERSSGANVLTF. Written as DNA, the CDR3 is TGTGCCAGCAGCGTAGAACGGAGCTCTGGGGCCAACGTCCTGACTTTC.

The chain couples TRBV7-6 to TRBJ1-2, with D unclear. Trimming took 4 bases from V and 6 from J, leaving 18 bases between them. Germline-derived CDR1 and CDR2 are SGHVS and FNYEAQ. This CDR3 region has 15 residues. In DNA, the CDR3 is TGTGCCAGCAGCTCCAAACCGGGCCCCTGGGATGGCTACACCTTC. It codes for CASSSKPGPWDGYTF.